The 7 T cell receptor beta chains reported below all come from one sample, sequenced in a study of T cell responses to AZD1222 COVID-19 vaccine. Only in-frame clones appear in the TCRdb table, and some are missing; sequencing was by immunoSEQ multiplex PCR. The sample records just under 150,000 clones, roughly 87% being singletons. The starting material was peripheral blood, obtained 28 days after the second AZD1222 dose. The receptors were sampled from an adult who received the AZD1222 COVID-19 vaccine.

The gene calls are TRBV9 and TRBJ2-1; TRBD2 is a possible D gene (6 bases). CDR3 length equals 13 residues. Germline loops: CDR1 SGDLS, CDR2 YYNGEE. V was shortened by 6 bases and J by 5 bases, with 12 bases between the two germline ends. CDR3 nucleotide sequence: TGTGCCAGCATGGGGGGTTCAGACAATGAGCAGTTCTTC. It is translated as CASMGGSDNEQFF.

The chain is built from TRBV11-2 and TRBJ2-5; D perhaps matches TRBD2 (6 bases). The CDR3 has 15 amino acids. CDR1 and CDR2 from the germline V gene are SGHAT and FQNNGV. V shed 1 base and J shed 8 bases, with 17 bases lying between them. In nucleotides, the CDR3 is TGTGCCAGCAGCTTAGGCGGCGGGGCGGAGGACACCCAGTACTTC. Encoded protein: CASSLGGGAEDTQYF. The entire variable domain, with the rest obtained from reference TRBV11-2 and TRBJ2-5, is as follows: EAGVAQSPRYKIIEKRQSVAFWCNPISGHATLYWYQQILGQGPKLLIQFQNNGVVDDSQLPKDRFSAERLKGVDSTLKIQPAKLEDSAVYLCASSLGGGAEDTQYFGPGTRLLVL.

J is TRBJ2-1 and V is TRBV13; D is ambiguous. Looked up from germline, CDR1 is PRHDT and CDR2 is FYEKMQ (reference sequence). The CDR3 covers 11 residues. The germline V and J ends were trimmed by 5 bases and 13 bases, with 12 bases remaining between them. The CDR3 reads CASSRDSFQFF. In DNA form, the CDR3 reads TGTGCCAGCAGCCGAGACTCTTTTCAGTTCTTC.

J is TRBJ1-2 and V is TRBV6-5, with D possibly being TRBD1 (6 bases). CDR3 length: 15 residues. V was trimmed by 0 bases and J by 1 base, leaving 9 bases between them. CDR1 and CDR2 from the germline V gene are MNHEY and SVGAGI. CDR3 protein: CASSYSKDSNYGYTF. The CDR3 DNA reads TGTGCCAGCAGTTACTCCAAGGACAGTAACTATGGCTACACCTTC.

The rearrangement joins TRBV11-2 to TRBJ2-7, with 7 bases that match TRBD1. V shed 7 bases, J shed 3 bases, and the junction held 9 bases outside the gene matches. Germline values: CDR1 SGHAT, CDR2 FQNNGV. The CDR3 is 14 residues long. The CDR3 spells CASNPSGGSYEQYF. In DNA, the CDR3 is TGTGCCAGCAACCCTTCAGGGGGAAGCTACGAGCAGTACTTC.

The chain employs TRBV13 and TRBJ2-3; no clear D. The germline V gene has CDR1 PRHDT and CDR2 FYEKMQ (reference sequence). The CDR3 loop spans 15 amino acids. The germline V and J ends were trimmed by 0 bases and 2 bases, with 9 bases remaining between them. The CDR3 loop reads CASSLGNPLTDTQYF. The CDR3 coding sequence is TGTGCCAGCAGCTTAGGAAATCCCCTCACAGATACGCAGTATTTT.

The gene calls are TRBV7-9 and TRBJ2-1, with TRBD2 matching 8 bases. This CDR3 contains 15 residues. CDR1 is SEHNR, CDR2 FQNEAQ, per germline (reference sequence). V was clipped by 4 bases and J by 6 bases; unmatched bases: 8. The DNA of the CDR3 is TGTGCCAGCAGCTCAACTAGCGGATCGGCCAATGAGCAGTTCTTC. Residues: CASSSTSGSANEQFF.